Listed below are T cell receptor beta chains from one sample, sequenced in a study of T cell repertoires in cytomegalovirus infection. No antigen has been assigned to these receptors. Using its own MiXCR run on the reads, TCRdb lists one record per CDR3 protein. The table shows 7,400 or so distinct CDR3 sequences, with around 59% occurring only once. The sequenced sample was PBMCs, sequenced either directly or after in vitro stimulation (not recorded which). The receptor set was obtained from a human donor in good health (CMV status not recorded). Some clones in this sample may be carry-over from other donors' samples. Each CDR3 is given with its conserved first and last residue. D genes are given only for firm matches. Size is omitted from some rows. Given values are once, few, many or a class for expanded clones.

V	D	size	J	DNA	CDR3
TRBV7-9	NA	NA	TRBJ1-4	TGTGCCAGCGTTCGGGGGGTTGGGGAAAAACTGTTTTTT	CASVRGVGEKLFF
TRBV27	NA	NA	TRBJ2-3	TGTGCCAGTTACTGGGATACGCAGTATTTT	CASYWDTQYF
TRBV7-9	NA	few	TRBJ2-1	TGTGCCCTCAGCTTGTTTGAAATATCCACCTACAATGAGCAGTTCTTC	CALSLFEISTYNEQFF
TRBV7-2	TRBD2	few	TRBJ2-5	TGTGCCAGCAGCTTCGATACTCTTCCTATAGCGGGGTACCAAGAGACCCAGTACTTC	CASSFDTLPIAGYQETQYF
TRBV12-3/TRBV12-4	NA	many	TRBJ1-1	TGTGCCAGCAGCCTAGGTACTGAAGCTTTCTTT	CASSLGTEAFF
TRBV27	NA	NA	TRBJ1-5	TGTTCCCGGACTGTTCATCAACCCCAGCATTTT	CSRTVHQPQHF
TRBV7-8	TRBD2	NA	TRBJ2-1	TGTGCCAGCAGCTTAGCGCTGGGTAGCGGGAGGGCCAGCAACAATGAGCAGTTCTTC	CASSLALGSGRASNNEQFF
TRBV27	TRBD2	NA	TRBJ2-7	TGTGCCAGCAGTTTAGGGACTAGCGGGAGGCCCAGCTCCTACGAGCAGTACTTC	CASSLGTSGRPSSYEQYF
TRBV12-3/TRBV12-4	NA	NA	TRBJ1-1	TGTGCCAGCAGCCTCAGGTGTTCCAAACAGTGCACTGAAGCTTTCTTT	CASSLRCSKQCTEAFF
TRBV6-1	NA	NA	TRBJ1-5	TGTGCCAGCAGACAGGCTAGCAATCAGCCCCAGCATTTT	CASRQASNQPQHF
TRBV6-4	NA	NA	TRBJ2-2	TGTGCCAGCAGCGCGGCCCCGGGCACCGGGGAGCTGTTTTTT	CASSAAPGTGELFF
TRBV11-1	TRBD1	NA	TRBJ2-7	TGTGCCAGCAGCTTAGCGGGGACAGGGGGTCCCTACGAGCAGTACTTC	CASSLAGTGGPYEQYF
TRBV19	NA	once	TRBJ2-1	TGTGCCAGTAGTAGGGACTTCTACAATGAGCAGTTCTTC	CASSRDFYNEQFF
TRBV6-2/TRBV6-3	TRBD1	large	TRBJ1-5	TGTGCCAGCAGTTTTTATCAGGGGGCCGCTCAGCCCCAGCATTTT	CASSFYQGAAQPQHF
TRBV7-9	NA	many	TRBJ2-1	TGTGCCAGCAGCTTTTTTGGACTATCCACCTACAATGAGCAGTTCTTC	CASSFFGLSTYNEQFF
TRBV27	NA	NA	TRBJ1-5	TGTGCCAGAAGCGCAGGGTCTGGGCAGCCCAAGCATTTT	CARSAGSGQPKHF
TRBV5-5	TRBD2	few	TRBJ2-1	TGTGCCAGCAGTGAGCGGGGAACGAACAATGAGCAGTTCTTC	CASSERGTNNEQFF
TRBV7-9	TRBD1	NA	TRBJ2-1	TGTGCCAGCAGCATTGGGACAGGGATTTACAATGAGCCTTTATTC	CASSIGTGIYNEPLF
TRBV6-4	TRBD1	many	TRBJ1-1	TGTGCCAGCAGTGTCAACCCGGGACAGACTGAAGCTTTCTTT	CASSVNPGQTEAFF
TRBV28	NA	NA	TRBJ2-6	TGTGCCAGCAGTTTATTCGGCAGGGACTCTGGGGCCAACGTCCTGACTTTC	CASSLFGRDSGANVLTF
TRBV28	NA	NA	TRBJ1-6	TGTGCCAGCAGTTTACGGGGTAGGGATTCACCCCTCCACTTT	CASSLRGRDSPLHF
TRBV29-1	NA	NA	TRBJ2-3	TGCAGCGTTGATCAACCCCAGGGCACAGATACGCAGTATTTT	CSVDQPQGTDTQYF
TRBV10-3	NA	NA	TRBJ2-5	TGTGCCATCAGTGAGAGTAGCGGCAAGCAGGAGACCCAGTACTTC	CAISESSGKQETQYF
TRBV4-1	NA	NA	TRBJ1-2	TGCGCCAGCATCCAAGGCCCCCGGGAACAGCGCTATGGCTACCCCTTC	CASIQGPREQRYGYPF
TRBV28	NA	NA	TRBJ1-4	TGTGCCAGCAGTTTTCGAGAAAAACTGTTTTTT	CASSFREKLFF
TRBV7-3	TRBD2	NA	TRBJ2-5	TGTGCCAGCAGCTTAGCGGCTAGCGGCCAAGAGACCCAGTACTTC	CASSLAASGQETQYF
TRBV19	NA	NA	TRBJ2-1	TGTGCCAGTAGTATAGGGGGTCGGGAGCAGTTCTTC	CASSIGGREQFF
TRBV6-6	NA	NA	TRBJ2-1	TGTGCCAGCAGTTACTCACGCAATGAGCAGTTCTTC	CASSYSRNEQFF
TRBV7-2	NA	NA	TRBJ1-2	TGTGCCAGCAGCTTAGAGCGTCAGGGGCTTGGCTACACCTTC	CASSLERQGLGYTF
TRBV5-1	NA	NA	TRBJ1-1	TGCGCCAGCAGCCGGACAGAGAACACTGAAGCTTTCTTT	CASSRTENTEAFF
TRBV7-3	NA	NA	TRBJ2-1	TGTGCAAGCAGCGTGTTGGGAATATCCAACTACAAGGAGCAGTTCTTC	CASSVLGISNYKEQFF
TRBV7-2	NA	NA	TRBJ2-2	TGTGCCAGCAGCTTAGCGGGGTACGGGGAGCTGTTTTTT	CASSLAGYGELFF
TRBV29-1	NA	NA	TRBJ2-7	TGCAGCGTTGTAGTTTACGGAACCTACGAGCAGTACTTC	CSVVVYGTYEQYF
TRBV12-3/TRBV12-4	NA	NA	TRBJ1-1	TGTGCCAGCAGCCTCATGGTTTCCCAACAGTTCACTGAAGCTTTCTTT	CASSLMVSQQFTEAFF
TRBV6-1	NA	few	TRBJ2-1	TGTGCCAGCAGGGTCTACAATGAGCAGTTCTTC	CASRVYNEQFF
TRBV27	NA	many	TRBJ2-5	TGTGCCAGCAGCCGACAGCCTGGGGAGACCCAGTACTTC	CASSRQPGETQYF
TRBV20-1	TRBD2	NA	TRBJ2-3	TGCATTGCTAGAGCTTTCAGGCTAGCGGCCACAGATACGCAGTATTTT	CIARAFRLAATDTQYF
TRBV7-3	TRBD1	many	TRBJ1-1	TGTGCCAGCAGCCCGACGGCCCGGGACAGGGCGGCCACTGAAGCTTTCTTT	CASSPTARDRAATEAFF
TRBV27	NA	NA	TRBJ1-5	TGTGCCCGCAGGCCAGGGTCTGGGCAGCCCCAGCATTTT	CARRPGSGQPQHF
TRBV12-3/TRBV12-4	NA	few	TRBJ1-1	TGTGCATGCTGCCTCAGGGTTTCCAAACAGGGCACTGAAGCTTTCTTT	CACCLRVSKQGTEAFF
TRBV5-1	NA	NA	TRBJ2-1	TGCTCCAGCAGCTTGGTCTCGACAGCGGTCAATGAGCAGTTCTTC	CSSSLVSTAVNEQFF
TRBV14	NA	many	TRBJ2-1	TGTGCCAGCAGCCAAGAGTGGGGGGACAATGAGCAGTTCTTC	CASSQEWGDNEQFF
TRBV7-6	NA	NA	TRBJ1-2	TGTGCCAGCAGCTTAGGCCGGCCCTATGGCTACACCTTC	CASSLGRPYGYTF
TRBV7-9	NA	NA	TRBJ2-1	TGTGCCAGCATCTGGTTGGGAATATCCACCTCCAATGATAAGTTCTTC	CASIWLGISTSNDKFF
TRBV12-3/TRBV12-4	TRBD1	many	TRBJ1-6	TGTGCCAGCAGGAAACGTCAGGGGGCTAACAATTCACCCCTCCACTTT	CASRKRQGANNSPLHF
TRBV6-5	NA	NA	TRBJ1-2	TGTGCCAGCAGTTCCTTAAGCCGGTTGTATGGCTACACCTTC	CASSSLSRLYGYTF
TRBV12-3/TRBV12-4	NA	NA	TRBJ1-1	TGTGCCAGCAGCCTCAGGGTTTCCAAACATTGCACTGAAGATTTCTTT	CASSLRVSKHCTEDFF
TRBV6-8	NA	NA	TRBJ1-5	TGTGCCAGCAGTGATAGGACAAATAGCAATCAGCCCCAGCATTTT	CASSDRTNSNQPQHF
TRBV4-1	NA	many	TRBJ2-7	TGCGCCAGCAGCCAAGAAAACGGGAACGAGCAGTACTTC	CASSQENGNEQYF
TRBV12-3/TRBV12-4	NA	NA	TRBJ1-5	TGTGCCAGCAGGCTCGGGGGGGTAAATCAGCCCCAGCATTTT	CASRLGGVNQPQHF
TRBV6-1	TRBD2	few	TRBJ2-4	TGTGCCAGCAGTGAAAGAGGGAGCGGGGTAAACATTCAGTACTTC	CASSERGSGVNIQYF
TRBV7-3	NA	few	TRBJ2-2	TGTGCCAGCACCGACAAGAACACCGGGGAGCTGTTTTTT	CASTDKNTGELFF
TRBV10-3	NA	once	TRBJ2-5	TGTGCCATCAGTGAGGCTATTAAGGAGACCCAGTACTTC	CAISEAIKETQYF